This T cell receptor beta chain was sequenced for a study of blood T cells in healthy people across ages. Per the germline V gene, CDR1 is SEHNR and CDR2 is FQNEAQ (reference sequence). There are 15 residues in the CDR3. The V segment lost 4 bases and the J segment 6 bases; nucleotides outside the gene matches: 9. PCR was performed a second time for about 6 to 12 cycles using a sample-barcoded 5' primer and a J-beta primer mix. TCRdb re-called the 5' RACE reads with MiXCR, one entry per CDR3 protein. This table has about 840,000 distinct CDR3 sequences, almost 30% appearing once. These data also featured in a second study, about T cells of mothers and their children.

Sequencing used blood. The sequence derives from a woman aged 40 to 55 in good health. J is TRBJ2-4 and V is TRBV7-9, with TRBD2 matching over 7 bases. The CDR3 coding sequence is TGTGCCAGCAGCTCGACAACCCCGGGGGGAAACATTCAGTACTTC. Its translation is CASSSTTPGGNIQYF.